The clone carrying this T cell receptor beta chain has at least ten counts. Its specificity is not known. V lost 7 bases to trimming and J lost 0 bases; unmatched junction nucleotides: 3. The CDR3 extends over 13 amino acids. Germline V gene lookup returns CDR1 SNHLY and CDR2 FYNNEI. TCR beta CDR3 regions were amplified from RNA transcripts. Researchers ran a first-round RT-PCR on the TCR CDR3 using the HTBI primer set. TCRdb re-called the multiplex PCR reads with MiXCR, one entry per CDR3 protein. Here the sample spans roughly 380,000 distinct CDR3 sequences, about a fifth being singletons. The data belong to a study of T cells in Graves' hyperthyroidism and ophthalmopathy. Study findings and constraints: Before onset, by a median of approximately 5.9 months, the model predicted ophthalmopathy.

The hyperthyroidism was newly diagnosed and had lasted under 2 months; the patients were aged 18 to 65. Patients were excluded because of uncontrolled infection, other autoimmune disease, pregnancy or lactation. Specimen: blood. The sequence was collected from a woman under 30 with Graves' hyperthyroidism. The chain carries TRBV2 and TRBJ2-7; TRBD1 matches at 7 bases. The CDR3 DNA reads as TGTGCCAGCACCGGGACAGTCTCCTACGAGCAGTACTTC. Protein: CASTGTVSYEQYF.